The clone carrying this T cell receptor beta chain was observed a handful of times. Its antigen is currently unknown. The data are from a study of beta chain features in type 1 diabetes. Expressed TCRB transcripts were sequenced because the entire RNA isolate underwent reverse transcription. The repertoire was sequenced with immunoSEQ multiplex PCR; TCRdb's copy has only in-frame clones and lacks some. The repertoire includes around 150,000 clones, 7% to 9.5% of them detected once, and roughly 0.7% sits in the top ten. Sampling consisted of one heparinised blood draw per donor, averaging roughly 100 mL. J gave up 9 bases and V 6 bases, and 6 bases lay outside the gene matches. The CDR3 has 13 residues. Germline CDR1 and CDR2: KGHSH and LQKENI. Findings and limits, study-wide: When cDNA is sequenced, cells with high TCR expression could be over-represented. Moderate yet significant TCRB CDR3 shortening was seen in Type 1 diabetes patients in all four CD4+ subsets.

The chain carries TRBV18 and TRBJ2-2; the match to TRBD1 covers 8 bases. What was sequenced was central memory CD4+ T cells from blood. This sequence originates from a woman in her 30s with type 1 diabetes. The CDR3 nucleotides are TGTGCCAGCTCCCCGGACAGGGACCGGGAGCTGTTTTTT. It encodes CASSPDRDRELFF.